The 28 T cell receptor beta chains below all came from one sample that was sequenced in a study of T cell changes during pregnancy in multiple sclerosis. TCRdb keeps only in-frame clones here, not all; method: immunoSEQ multiplex PCR. The table has approximately 100,000 clones, about 90% seen once. Sequenced here: peripheral blood, sampled before pregnancy. These receptors all stem from a female donor with multiple sclerosis, enrolled in a pregnancy study.

This rearrangement joins TRBV20-1 to TRBJ1-2; a possible D gene is TRBD1 (6 bases). Per the germline V gene, CDR1 is DFQATT and CDR2 is SNEGSKA (reference sequence). The V end was cut by 0 bases, the J end by 8 bases, with 7 bases between. The CDR3 is 11 residues long. This chain's CDR3 is CSAREQGGYTF. The DNA for the CDR3 is TGCAGTGCTAGAGAGCAGGGGGGCTACACCTTC.

The genes are TRBV7-3 and TRBJ2-2; no definite D call. This CDR3 spans 14 amino acids. The V gene lost 2 bases and the J gene lost 4 bases, with 8 bases spanning the gap. Per the germline V gene, CDR1 is SGHTA and CDR2 is FQGTGA. The CDR3 DNA follows: TGTGCCAGCAGCTTAGGGCTCGGCACCGGGGAGCTGTTTTTT. Protein product: CASSLGLGTGELFF.

The chain uses TRBV29-1 and TRBJ2-3, with 7 bases that match TRBD2. Germline CDR1 and CDR2: SQVTM and ANQGSEA. The V segment lost 8 bases and the J segment 5 bases; nucleotides outside the gene matches: 16. The CDR3 extends over 15 amino acids. DNA of the CDR3: TGCAGCTCCAACCTGGGGGAGGGAGTGTTAGATACGCAGTATTTT. Its protein product is CSSNLGEGVLDTQYF.

The gene calls are TRBV7-3 and TRBJ2-3; TRBD1 agrees at 9 bases. The CDR3 runs 16 residues. Germline CDR1 SGHTA, CDR2 FQGTGA. Germline trimming cut 1 base from V and 5 bases from J; bases unmatched to any gene: 7. The CDR3 sequence is CASSLMGQGLGDTQYF. DNA for the CDR3: TGTGCCAGCAGCTTAATGGGACAGGGACTCGGAGATACGCAGTATTTT.

V usage is TRBV5-1 and J usage is TRBJ2-1, with 7 nucleotides matching TRBD1. Germline CDR1 SGHRS, CDR2 YFSETQ. V lost 4 bases to trimming and J lost 6 bases; unmatched junction nucleotides: 13. CDR3 length: 16 amino acids. The CDR3 protein is CASSTYRGPRINEQFF. DNA of the CDR3: TGCGCCAGCAGCACCTACAGGGGCCCTCGCATCAATGAGCAGTTCTTC.

V and J are TRBV4-1 and TRBJ2-7, with 8 bases identical to TRBD1. There are 15 residues in the CDR3. Trimming at V came to 4 bases and at J to 5 bases, leaving 10 bases not matched to a gene. Per germline, CDR1 MGHRA and CDR2 YSYEKL. In DNA, the CDR3 is TGCGCCAGCAGCCGACTGGGACAGGCGACCAACGAGCAGTACTTC. Amino acid sequence: CASSRLGQATNEQYF.

The chain joins TRBV5-1 to TRBJ2-7; D gene uncertain. The CDR3 contains 15 residues. V was pared by 0 bases and J by 1 base, with 11 bases between. From germline, CDR1 is SGHRS and CDR2 YFSETQ. CDR3 amino acids: CASSLGAEASYEQYF. For the CDR3, the DNA is TGCGCCAGCAGCTTGGGGGCAGAAGCATCCTACGAGCAGTACTTC.

The chain carries TRBV5-1 and TRBJ2-1; D possibly corresponds to TRBD2 (6 bases). Trimming pared 4 bases from V and 7 bases from J, leaving 15 bases between. Germline V gene data show CDR1 as SGHRS and CDR2 as YFSETQ. CDR3 size: 14 residues. As DNA, the CDR3 is TGCGCCAGCAGCCCGGCTAGCGCGCCAAATGAGCAGTTCTTC. It encodes CASSPASAPNEQFF. Filled out from reference TRBV5-1 and TRBJ2-1, the complete variable domain reads KAGVTQTPRYLIKTRGQQVTLSCSPISGHRSVSWYQQTPGQGLQFLFEYFSETQRNKGNFPGRFSGRQFSNSRSEMNVSTLELGDSALYLCASSPASAPNEQFFGPGTRLTVL.

The genes are TRBV5-8 and TRBJ2-3; possible D gene TRBD2, 5 bases. This CDR3 has 15 residues. The V gene's germline CDR1 is SGHTS and CDR2 YDEGEE. Trimming stripped 0 bases from V and 3 bases from J, with 11 bases between. The CDR3: CASSLDPGGTDTQYF. Written as DNA, the CDR3 is TGTGCCAGCAGCTTGGACCCAGGAGGTACAGATACGCAGTATTTT.

The chain carries TRBV10-3 and TRBJ2-1, with D unresolved. The CDR3 contains 16 residues. Trimming shortened V by 4 bases and J by 4 bases, and 17 bases separated the two germline ends. Germline V gene data show CDR1 as ENHRY and CDR2 as SYGVKD. CDR3 sequence: CAISVGPTSFYNEQFF. CDR3 DNA sequence: TGTGCCATCAGTGTGGGCCCGACCAGTTTTTACAATGAGCAGTTCTTC.

J is TRBJ2-7 and V is TRBV4-1; no definite D call. The V gene lost 0 bases and the J gene lost 4 bases, with 7 bases spanning the gap. This CDR3 is 13 amino acids long. Germline V CDR1 and CDR2: MGHRA, YSYEKL. In DNA form, the CDR3 reads TGCGCCAGCAGCCAAGATATTCGTTACGAGCAGTACTTC. Its translation is CASSQDIRYEQYF.

The chain joins TRBV27 to TRBJ2-3; D is undetermined. The length of the CDR3 is 12 residues. The germline V gene has CDR1 MNHEY and CDR2 SMNVEV (reference sequence). V gave up 6 bases and J gave up 2 bases, with 6 bases separating them. CDR3 nucleotide sequence: TGTGCCAGCAGCCAAAACACAGATACGCAGTATTTT. The encoded protein is CASSQNTDTQYF.

The chain carries TRBV11-2 and TRBJ1-5; unclear D gene. The CDR3 has 14 residues. The V and J ends lost 5 bases and 2 bases respectively, with 10 bases between them. Germline loops: CDR1 SGHAT, CDR2 FQNNGV. The CDR3, as DNA: TGTGCCAGCAGCCTCAATTCAGGCAATCAGCCCCAGCATTTT. Amino acid sequence: CASSLNSGNQPQHF.

This sequence joins TRBV5-4 and TRBJ2-5; 8 bases line up with TRBD1. The CDR3 runs 16 residues. From germline, CDR1 is SGHNT and CDR2 YYREEE (reference sequence). The J segment lost 1 base and the V segment lost 0 bases, leaving 5 bases of the junction unmatched. CDR3 coding DNA: TGTGCCAGCAGCTTGGTAGGGACAGGCATCCAAGAGACCCAGTACTTC. Translation: CASSLVGTGIQETQYF.

This clone has only one observation. CDR3 protein: CASSVGQGGPDSNQPQHF. Written as DNA, the CDR3 is TGTGCCAGCAGTGTAGGACAGGGAGGGCCAGATAGCAATCAGCCCCAGCATTTT. The gene calls are TRBV6-1 and TRBJ1-5; 8 bases align to TRBD1. The CDR3 is made up of 18 amino acids. Germline assignment: CDR1 MNHNS and CDR2 SASEGT. The ends lost 4 bases at V and 0 bases at J; junction bases unmatched: 11.

This clone was picked up one time. J is TRBJ2-5 and V is TRBV2; D possibly corresponds to TRBD2 (6 bases). Trimming left V 6 bases short and J 1 base short, with 9 bases between. Germline V gives CDR1 SNHLY, CDR2 FYNNEI. This CDR3 has 13 amino acids. CDR3 nucleotide sequence: TGTGCCAGCAGATCGGAGGGCCAAGAGACCCAGTACTTC. The encoded protein is CASRSEGQETQYF. Variable domain in full (rest from reference TRBV2 and TRBJ2-5): EPEVTQTPSHQVTQMGQEVILRCVPISNHLYFYWYRQILGQKVEFLVSFYNNEISEKSEIFDDQFSVERPDGSNFTLKIRSTKLEDSAMYFCASRSEGQETQYFGPGTRLLVL.

V and J are TRBV4-3 and TRBJ1-2; 8 bases are shared with TRBD1. The germline gives CDR1 LGHNA, CDR2 YSLEER. CDR3 length equals 15 residues. V lost 5 bases and J lost 4; bases outside the gene matches: 9. This CDR3 is CASSSPQTGGYGYTF. The CDR3 DNA reads TGCGCCAGCAGCTCGCCCCAAACAGGGGGCTATGGCTACACCTTC.

The V gene is TRBV7-9, the J gene TRBJ2-4; 7 bases fit TRBD1. The germline V gene encodes CDR1 SEHNR and CDR2 FQNEAQ (reference sequence). The CDR3 is 14 residues long. V shed 5 bases and J 5 bases; nucleotides not matched to a gene: 6. CDR3 residues: CASSPYTGENIQYF. Written as DNA, the CDR3 is TGTGCCAGCAGCCCATATACAGGGGAAAACATTCAGTACTTC.

The rearrangement uses TRBV4-1 and TRBJ2-4; 9 bases match TRBD2. Trimming took 1 base from V and 9 from J; bases not matched to a gene: 13. This CDR3 has 17 residues. From germline, CDR1 is MGHRA and CDR2 YSYEKL. The CDR3 is CASSQVAGGVDVGIQYF. The CDR3 nucleotides are TGCGCCAGCAGCCAAGTGGCGGGGGGGGTAGATGTAGGCATTCAGTACTTC.

The V and J genes are TRBV7-9 and TRBJ2-1; D is ambiguous. Trimming left V 2 bases short and J 1 base short, with 9 bases between. This CDR3 comprises 15 residues. Germline CDR1 reads SEHNR; CDR2 reads FQNEAQ (reference sequence). The CDR3 DNA is TGTGCCAGCAGCTTATTGGCGGCATCCTACAATGAGCAGTTCTTC. Protein product: CASSLLAASYNEQFF.

This chain connects TRBV28 to TRBJ2-5, with 7 bases identical to TRBD2. The CDR3 runs 13 residues. V dropped 3 bases and J dropped 5; count of bases not matched to a gene: 3. Per germline, CDR1 MDHEN and CDR2 SYDVKM. The CDR3 spells CASSLGGKETQYF. The CDR3, as DNA: TGTGCCAGCAGTTTGGGGGGGAAGGAGACCCAGTACTTC.

The chain links TRBV28 to TRBJ1-6, with 8 bases aligning to TRBD1. The CDR3 spans 15 residues. The J segment lost 6 bases and the V segment lost 5 bases, leaving 6 bases of the junction unmatched. Germline loops: CDR1 MDHEN, CDR2 SYDVKM. CDR3 sequence: CASSQTQGVNSPLHF. Written as DNA, the CDR3 is TGTGCCAGCAGTCAGACACAGGGGGTTAATTCACCCCTCCACTTT.

The V and J genes are TRBV6-1 and TRBJ1-5, with TRBD1 identical over 9 bases. Trimming removed 6 bases from V and 6 bases from J; junction bases left unmatched: 9. There are 15 residues in the CDR3. Germline CDR1 MNHNS, CDR2 SASEGT. The CDR3 DNA is TGTGCCAGCAGGAAAACAGGGGGCGCGGGTCAGCCCCAGCATTTT. Protein: CASRKTGGAGQPQHF.

The chain employs TRBV19 and TRBJ1-2; D is possibly TRBD1 (6 bases). The CDR3 has 15 residues. Germline CDR1 reads LNHDA; CDR2 reads SQIVND (reference sequence). Between the trimmed V and J ends, which lost 7 bases and 8 bases, there was a span of 23 bases. The CDR3 reads CASTITPQGSIGYTF. The CDR3 DNA reads as TGTGCCAGTACTATCACGCCGCAGGGGTCTATAGGCTACACCTTC.

The rearrangement uses TRBV6-4 and TRBJ2-7; 10 nucleotides line up with TRBD1. The CDR3 runs 17 residues. With V trimmed by 0 bases and J by 3 bases, 8 bases remained unmatched. In germline, CDR1 is MRHNA, CDR2 SNTAGT. This chain's CDR3 is CASSDSSKWDRGYEQYF. CDR3 DNA sequence: TGTGCCAGCAGTGACTCGAGCAAATGGGACAGGGGCTACGAGCAGTACTTC.

The CDR3 nucleotides are TGTGCCTGGAGTGTACCCTATGGGCAGCCACGCGGGGAGACCCAGTACTTC. It specifies CAWSVPYGQPRGETQYF. This chain uses TRBV30 with TRBJ2-5; tentative D call: TRBD2 (5 bases). Trimming took off 0 bases at V and 5 bases at J, with 22 bases between the two ends. This CDR3 has 17 amino acids. Germline V lookup: CDR1 GTSNPN, CDR2 SVGIG (reference sequence).

CDR3 protein: CASSVQGAAVSRAFF. The CDR3 nucleotides read TGTGCCAGCAGCGTCCAGGGGGCCGCCGTATCACGAGCTTTCTTT. V and J are TRBV7-3 and TRBJ1-1; TRBD1 aligns across 8 bases. Germline CDR1 is SGHTA and CDR2 is FQGTGA. The CDR3 has 15 residues. The ends lost 5 bases at V and 10 bases at J; junction bases unmatched: 15.

The chain uses TRBV2 and TRBJ2-5; D is uncertain. The ends were cut back, 4 bases at V and 4 bases at J, with 10 bases in the middle. CDR1 and CDR2 (germline): SNHLY, FYNNEI. This CDR3 is 13 amino acids long. CDR3 protein: CASSVQEGETQYF. DNA of the CDR3: TGTGCCAGCAGTGTTCAGGAAGGAGAGACCCAGTACTTC.